The 15 T cell receptor beta chains in this list originate from one sample, sequenced in a study of T cell repertoires in cytomegalovirus infection (dated by TCRdb to between 2019 and 2020). Sequencing was carried out with an Illumina HiSeq 1500. TCRdb's own reprocessing of the public reads used fastp at Q25 and MiXCR and kept productive beta chains. CDR3 protein duplicates are merged, each entry listing the most common genes and DNA. This sample holds 490,000 or so distinct CDR3 sequences; 11% were observed only once. Around 9.6% of the sample is held by the ten biggest clonotypes. The sample consisted of PBMCs. Source of these receptors: a human donor in good health (CMV status not recorded). Some clones in this sample may be carry-over from other donors' samples.

V and J are TRBV7-4 and TRBJ1-1, with TRBD1 identical over 10 bases. Germline V CDR1 and CDR2: SGHVT, SQSDAQ. The CDR3 covers 17 residues. V trimming: 4 bases; J trimming: 0 bases; junction bases outside the gene matches: 8. The CDR3 bases are TGTGCCAGCAGCTCGACAGGGGGCAGATTGGTGAACACTGAAGCTTTCTTT. This sequence encodes CASSSTGGRLVNTEAFF.

This clonotype has just a few counts. This sequence joins TRBV5-6 and TRBJ1-5; a possible D gene is TRBD1 (5 bases). The CDR3 totals 14 residues. The germline V and J ends were trimmed by 0 bases and 3 bases, with 7 bases remaining between them. CDR1 and CDR2 from the germline V gene are SGHDT and YYEEEE. The CDR3 here is CASSLAGNNQPQHF. The CDR3 DNA follows: TGTGCCAGCAGCTTGGCAGGGAACAATCAGCCCCAGCATTTT.

The chain combines TRBV4-1 with TRBJ2-3; 7 bases are a match to TRBD2. CDR3 length: 16 residues. Germline assignment: CDR1 MGHRA and CDR2 YSYEKL. The trim removed 6 bases at V and 1 base at J, leaving 10 bases unmatched. The CDR3 DNA follows: TGCGCCAGCAGACCCCTGGGGCGGGAGCGCACAGATACGCAGTATTTT. Encoded protein: CASRPLGRERTDTQYF.

This chain joins TRBV24-1 and TRBJ2-1; perhaps D is TRBD1 or TRBD2 (5 bases each). The CDR3 has 16 residues. V was cut by 7 bases and J by 0 bases, with 15 bases left in between. Germline values: CDR1 KGHDR, CDR2 SFDVKD. The CDR3 nucleotides read TGTGCCACCAGCTCTTCCGGGACCCACTCCTACAATGAGCAGTTCTTC. Its protein is CATSSSGTHSYNEQFF.

This clonotype was counted many times. The chain carries TRBV20-1 and TRBJ2-1, with 7 bases matching TRBD2. The length of the CDR3 is 14 residues. V trimming: 3 bases; J trimming: 2 bases; junction bases outside the gene matches: 4. Germline values: CDR1 DFQATT, CDR2 SNEGSKA (reference sequence). CDR3 bases: TGCAGTGCTAGTACGGGGACTACCTACAATGAGCAGTTCTTC. Translation: CSASTGTTYNEQFF.

In its sample, this clonotype was seen many times. The V call is TRBV12-3 or TRBV12-4, the J call TRBJ1-5, with 7 bases identical to TRBD1. Trimming cost V 7 bases and J 5 bases; bases outside gene matches: 8. The CDR3 runs to 14 residues. This CDR3 is CASTFQGGDQPQHF. Here the CDR3 DNA reads TGTGCCAGCACCTTCCAGGGGGGCGATCAGCCCCAGCATTTT.

The rearrangement joins TRBV28 to TRBJ1-1; 7 bases map to TRBD1. Germline CDR1 is MDHEN and CDR2 is SYDVKM. The CDR3 has 15 amino acids. V trimming: 2 bases; J trimming: 1 base; junction bases outside the gene matches: 4. In nucleotides, the CDR3 is TGTGCCAGCAGTTTAACCGGGACAGCGAACACTGAAGCTTTCTTT. The encoded protein is CASSLTGTANTEAFF.

The V gene is TRBV20-1, the J gene TRBJ2-3; maybe TRBD2 (5 bases). Germline assignment: CDR1 DFQATT and CDR2 SNEGSKA (reference sequence). Deletions cut 6 bases from V and 5 bases from J, with 21 bases between. The CDR3 consists of 15 residues. CDR3 sequence (DNA): TGCAGTGCCCCCAAAGGGCTAGCAGGCGGAGATACGCAGTATTTT. It translates to CSAPKGLAGGDTQYF.

In regard to this clonotype: The junction differs from germline at one of its ends, possibly a read error. The chain employs TRBV20-1 and TRBJ2-2; D possibly corresponds to TRBD2 (5 bases). Germline assignment: CDR1 DFQATT and CDR2 SNEGSKA (reference sequence). CDR3 length: 14 amino acids. The CDR3 region has the DNA TGCAGTGCTAGAGGTCTAGAGAACACCGGGGAGCTGTATTTT. This codes for CSARGLENTGELYF.

This clonotype has a handful of counts. V gene TRBV20-1 combines with J gene TRBJ2-1; TRBD2 matches at 9 bases. Germline-derived CDR1 and CDR2 are DFQATT and SNEGSKA (reference sequence). The CDR3 sequence is 15 residues long. Losses at the gene ends were 0 bases for V and 6 bases for J; bases not matched to a gene: 6. CDR3 coding DNA: TGCAGTGCTAGAGATGGAAGCGGGAGGTCCAATGAGCAGTTCTTC. This translates into CSARDGSGRSNEQFF.

This clonotype was counted at least ten times. The rearrangement joins TRBV15 to TRBJ1-4; D unclear. V was clipped by 6 bases and J by 7 bases, with 9 bases between them. Germline assignment: CDR1 LNHNV and CDR2 YYDKDF (reference sequence). CDR3 length equals 12 residues. This CDR3 reads CATRGNGEKLFF. The CDR3 region has the DNA TGTGCCACCAGGGGGAACGGTGAAAAACTGTTTTTT.

This clonotype was detected only once. The chain links TRBV5-5 to TRBJ1-1; 8 nucleotides align to TRBD1. The J segment lost 4 bases and the V segment lost 1 base, leaving 9 bases of the junction unmatched. Per germline, CDR1 SGHKS and CDR2 YYEKEE (reference sequence). CDR3 length: 16 amino acids. The CDR3 protein is CASSLMQGAGITEAFF. CDR3 in DNA: TGTGCCAGCAGCTTGATGCAGGGGGCAGGGATCACTGAAGCTTTCTTT.

CDR3 amino acids: CASSYWDRGTGLAGYNEQFF. CDR3 coding DNA: TGTGCCAGCAGCTATTGGGACAGGGGGACCGGACTAGCGGGTTACAATGAGCAGTTCTTC. V is TRBV9 and J is TRBJ2-1; D tentatively reads TRBD1 or TRBD2 (11 bases each). Germline lookup yields CDR1 SGDLS and CDR2 YYNGEE. The V gene lost 4 bases and the J gene lost 4 bases, with 30 bases spanning the gap. The CDR3 consists of 20 residues.

This clonotype was recorded at least ten times. The genes are TRBV6-1 and TRBJ1-5, with D perhaps matching TRBD1 (6 bases). The germline V gene encodes CDR1 MNHNS and CDR2 SASEGT. This CDR3 is built from 18 residues. V shed 5 bases and J shed 0 bases, with 20 bases lying between them. CDR3 nucleotides: TGTGCCAGCAGTCCCCGACAGGTTTCGGTGGATAGCAATCAGCCCCAGCATTTT. Amino acid sequence: CASSPRQVSVDSNQPQHF.

There are many counts of this clonotype. This rearrangement joins TRBV4-2 to TRBJ1-2, with D tentatively TRBD1 (6 bases). CDR1 and CDR2 from the germline V gene are LGHNA and YNFKEQ. This CDR3 spans 14 amino acids. The V and J ends lost 4 bases and 6 bases respectively, with 15 bases between them. DNA for the CDR3: TGTGCCAGCAGCCGAAGCCTCCGGACAGATGGCTACACCTTC. It codes for CASSRSLRTDGYTF.